This is a list of T cell receptor beta chains from one sample in a study of OX40 agonist ivuxolimab in advanced cancers. Some clones are missing from TCRdb's copy, which holds only in-frame ones; the method was immunoSEQ multiplex PCR. The sample consists of 55,000 to 70,000 clones, more than 75% of them appearing once. The sample here was CD4+ or CD8+ T cells sorted from blood, taken in a trial of the OX40 agonist ivuxolimab. Source of these receptors: an adult with an advanced solid tumor such as melanoma, head and neck, liver or kidney cancer. Both conserved end residues are part of each CDR3. D genes are given only for firm matches. Some rows have no size entry. The others give once, few or many, or a class for an expanded clone.

CDR3 DNA | CDR3 protein | clone size | V gene | D gene | J gene
TGTGCCAGCAGCACCCCAATGAGCAGGGGAAACTATGGCTACACCTTC | CASSTPMSRGNYGYTF | - | TRBV5-4 | - | TRBJ1-2
TGTGCCAGCAGTTCCGGACAATTGAACACTGAAGCTTTCTTT | CASSSGQLNTEAFF | - | TRBV28 | - | TRBJ1-1
TGTGCCAGTAGTATCCGGGCAGGGGGTGACGTTTATGGCTACACCTTC | CASSIRAGGDVYGYTF | medium-sized | TRBV19 | TRBD1 | TRBJ1-2
TGTGCCAGCAGTTTCGACAGCCGACGGGGTGCCTACGAGCAGTACTTC | CASSFDSRRGAYEQYF | - | TRBV28 | - | TRBJ2-7
TGTGCCAGTAGTATGGCCGGGGGTCCAGATACGCAGTATTTT | CASSMAGGPDTQYF | - | TRBV19 | - | TRBJ2-3
TGTGCCAGCAGCTTAGTCTGGGGGACCGATACGCAGTATTTT | CASSLVWGTDTQYF | - | TRBV11-2 | - | TRBJ2-3
TGTGCCAGCAGCGATGGGACAGGGGGGAATCAGCCCCAGCATTTT | CASSDGTGGNQPQHF | - | TRBV7-9 | TRBD1 | TRBJ1-5
TGTGCCAGCAGTTTCTACGACAGAAATGAAAAACTGTTTTTT | CASSFYDRNEKLFF | - | TRBV27 | - | TRBJ1-4
TGTGCCAGCAGCTTAGACCCACAGGGGTACTATGGCTACACCTTC | CASSLDPQGYYGYTF | - | TRBV7-9 | TRBD1 | TRBJ1-2
TGTGCCAGCAGTTACTCGAGTGTCAGGGGCCTAGATACGCAGTATTTT | CASSYSSVRGLDTQYF | - | TRBV6-5 | - | TRBJ2-3
TGCAGCTCACAGGCAGGGGCGAGCGGTGAAGCTTTCTTT | CSSQAGASGEAFF | - | TRBV29-1 | - | TRBJ1-1
TGTGCCAGCAGGCTCCCAGGTTTAAACTATGGCTACACCTTC | CASRLPGLNYGYTF | - | TRBV6-5 | - | TRBJ1-2
TGTGCCAGCAGCACAAAGGGTTTTGGGGTCAAGGCTGAAAAACTGTTTTTT | CASSTKGFGVKAEKLFF | - | TRBV11-3 | - | TRBJ1-4
TGTGCCACCAGCCCACACCAGGTACGGAGGGACTGGGCCTACAATGAGCAGTTCTTC | CATSPHQVRRDWAYNEQFF | - | TRBV15 | - | TRBJ2-1
TGCGCCAGCAGCCACAAAGGAGGGCAAGCTTTCTTT | CASSHKGGQAFF | - | TRBV4-3 | - | TRBJ1-1
TGTGCCAGCAGTTACGCAGGACAGGGATATGGCTACACCTTC | CASSYAGQGYGYTF | - | TRBV6-6 | TRBD1 | TRBJ1-2
TGCGCCAGCAGCGGGACTAGCGGGACACAAGAGACCCAGTACTTC | CASSGTSGTQETQYF | - | TRBV5-1 | TRBD2 | TRBJ2-5
TGTGCCAGTAGTACAGACAGGGGGAATCAGCCCCAGCATTTT | CASSTDRGNQPQHF | - | TRBV19 | TRBD1 | TRBJ1-5
TGTGCCAGTAGTATAGCGAGGACAGGGAACACTGAAGCTTTCTTT | CASSIARTGNTEAFF | - | TRBV19 | TRBD1 | TRBJ1-1
TGTGCCATCAGGGACAGGGAATCTCTCGAGCAGTACTTC | CAIRDRESLEQYF | - | TRBV10-3 | TRBD1 | TRBJ2-7
TGTGCCAGCAGCTTCCAACCCTCAGGGGGGGAGACCCAGTACTTC | CASSFQPSGGETQYF | few | TRBV11-2 | - | TRBJ2-5
TGCGCCAGCAGCTTGGACACAGGGGGCGCCTACAAGGAGCAGTACTTC | CASSLDTGGAYKEQYF | - | TRBV5-1 | TRBD1 | TRBJ2-7
TGCGCCAGCAGCTTGGATACGGGCAGCTCCTACAATGAGCAGTTCTTC | CASSLDTGSSYNEQFF | - | TRBV5-1 | - | TRBJ2-1
TGTGCCAGCTCAAAGGGGGGAACGAACACCGGGGAGCTGTTTTTT | CASSKGGTNTGELFF | - | TRBV18 | - | TRBJ2-2
TGCGCCAGCAACCCGGGAAACACCGGGGAGCTGTTTTTT | CASNPGNTGELFF | - | TRBV5-1 | - | TRBJ2-2
TGTGCCAGTAGTTCAGGGGACCAAGAGACCCAGTACTTC | CASSSGDQETQYF | - | TRBV19 | - | TRBJ2-5
TGTGCCAGCAGACCGTCGGGCTCCTATAATTCACCCCTCCACTTT | CASRPSGSYNSPLHF | - | TRBV6-1 | - | TRBJ1-6
TGTGCCAGTAGTCCTAGGACAGGTGTCTACAATGAGCAGTTCTTC | CASSPRTGVYNEQFF | - | TRBV19 | TRBD1 | TRBJ2-1
TGTGCCAGCAGCTCCCGAGGACAGGGTTGGGAAAAACTGTTTTTT | CASSSRGQGWEKLFF | few | TRBV27 | TRBD1 | TRBJ1-4
TGTGCCAGCAGCCCCCCCCGGTCTAGTCATAAGGAGCAGTTCTTC | CASSPPRSSHKEQFF | - | TRBV11-1 | - | TRBJ2-1
TGTGCCAGCAGTTACTCTGGGGTTGAAAAACTGTTTTTT | CASSYSGVEKLFF | - | TRBV6-5 | - | TRBJ1-4